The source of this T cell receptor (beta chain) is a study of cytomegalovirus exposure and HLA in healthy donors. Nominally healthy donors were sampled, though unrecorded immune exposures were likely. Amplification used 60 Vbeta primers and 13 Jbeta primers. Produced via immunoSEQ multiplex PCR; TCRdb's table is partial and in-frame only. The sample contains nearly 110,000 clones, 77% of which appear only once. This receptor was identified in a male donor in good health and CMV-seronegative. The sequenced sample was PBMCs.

CDR3 DNA sequence: TGTGCCAGCAGCCCCGGGACAGGGATGGGAGGAGGGTACGAGCAGTACTTC. Encoded protein: CASSPGTGMGGGYEQYF. The V call is TRBV7-3, the J call TRBJ2-7, with 9 bases lining up with TRBD1. The germline V gene encodes CDR1 SGHTA and CDR2 FQGTGA. The CDR3 totals 17 residues. Trimming removed 5 bases from V and 4 bases from J; junction bases left unmatched: 15.